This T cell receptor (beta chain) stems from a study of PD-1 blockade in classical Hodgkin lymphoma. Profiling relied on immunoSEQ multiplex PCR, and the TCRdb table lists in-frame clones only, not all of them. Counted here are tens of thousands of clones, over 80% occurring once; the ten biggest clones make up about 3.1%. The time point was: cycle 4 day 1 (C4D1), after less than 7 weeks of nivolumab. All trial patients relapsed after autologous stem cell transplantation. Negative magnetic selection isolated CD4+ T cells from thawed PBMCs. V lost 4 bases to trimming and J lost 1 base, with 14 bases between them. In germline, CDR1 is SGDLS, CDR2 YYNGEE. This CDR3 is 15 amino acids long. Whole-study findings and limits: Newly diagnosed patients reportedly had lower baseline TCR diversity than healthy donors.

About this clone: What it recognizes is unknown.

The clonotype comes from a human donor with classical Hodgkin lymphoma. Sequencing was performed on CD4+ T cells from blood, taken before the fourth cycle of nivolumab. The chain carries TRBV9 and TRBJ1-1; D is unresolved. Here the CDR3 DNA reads TGTGCCAGCAGCCCCCGAGGGTTCTCGAACACTGAAGCTTTCTTT. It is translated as CASSPRGFSNTEAFF.